Listed below are T cell receptor beta chains from one sample, sequenced in a study of identical twins. TCRdb used MiXCR to reprocess the 5' RACE reads, holding one entry per CDR3 protein. The sample records roughly 700,000 distinct CDR3 sequences, 8% to 9% being singletons. The sample was also reused in another study, on yellow fever vaccine responses in identical twins.

Sequencing was done on a sample of PBMCs. These receptors were collected from a woman aged 18-30 years in good health. Each CDR3 is given with its conserved first and last residue. D genes are given only for firm matches. Part of the rows lack a size; the others show once, few, many or a class for expanded clones.

>TRBD2|few|TRBJ2-7|TRBV29-1
CSVGVKRGTYEQYF
TGCAGCGTCGGGGTGAAGCGGGGGACCTACGAGCAGTACTTC
>TRBD2|few|TRBJ2-7|TRBV11-2
CASSLDLLAGGEQYF
TGTGCCAGCAGCTTAGATTTACTAGCGGGAGGCGAGCAGTACTTC
>-|-|TRBJ2-1|TRBV7-8
CASSFPTGVGQFF
TGTGCCAGCAGCTTCCCCACCGGGGTGGGGCAGTTCTTC
>TRBD1|many|TRBJ1-2|TRBV2
CASRGGTVYGYTF
TGTGCCAGCAGGGGGGGGACAGTCTATGGCTACACCTTC
>TRBD2|few|TRBJ2-7|TRBV7-9
CASSLGGREYEQYF
TGTGCCAGCAGCTTGGGAGGGCGGGAGTACGAGCAGTACTTC
>-|-|TRBJ1-5|TRBV3-1
CASSQQGQPQHF
TGTGCCAGCAGCCAACAGGGACAGCCCCAGCATTTT
>-|-|TRBJ2-3|TRBV6-4
CASSDSWTDTQYF
TGTGCCAGCAGTGACTCCTGGACAGATACGCAGTATTTT
>TRBD1|many|TRBJ2-3|TRBV29-1
CSVDTGTGLKAQYF
TGCAGCGTTGACACCGGGACAGGGTTGAAAGCGCAGTATTTT
>TRBD2|-|TRBJ2-2|TRBV6-1
CASSPQGLVAGELFF
TGTGCCAGCAGTCCCCAGGGACTAGTGGCCGGGGAGCTGTTTTTT
>-|few|TRBJ2-3|TRBV21-1
CASSKAPSERRTDTQYF
TGTGCCAGCAGCAAAGCCCCGTCGGAGCGCCGCACAGATACGCAGTATTTT
>-|few|TRBJ2-6|TRBV20-1
CSARDPSGANVLTF
TGCAGTGCTAGAGATCCATCTGGGGCCAACGTCCTGACTTTC
>-|-|TRBJ2-1|TRBV3-1
CASSQGAGRYNEQFF
TGTGCCAGCAGCCAAGGGGCGGGGCGCTACAATGAGCAGTTCTTC
>TRBD2|-|TRBJ2-1|TRBV7-7
CASSPSGLAGHSYNEQFF
TGTGCTAGCAGCCCTTCGGGACTAGCGGGACATTCCTACAATGAGCAGTTCTTC
>-|-|TRBJ1-2|TRBV4-3
CASSQDPANYGYTF
TGCGCCAGCAGCCAAGATCCAGCTAACTATGGCTACACCTTC
>TRBD1|few|TRBJ2-7|TRBV6-2/TRBV6-3
CASRKQGAYEQYF
TGTGCCAGCAGAAAACAGGGGGCCTACGAGCAGTACTTC
>TRBD2|-|TRBJ2-1|TRBV5-1
CASSPQTSGGNNEQFF
TGCGCCAGCAGCCCCCAGACTAGCGGGGGGAACAATGAGCAGTTCTTC
>-|few|TRBJ2-7|TRBV19
CATQPGPYEQYF
TGTGCCACACAACCGGGGCCCTACGAGCAGTACTTC
>-|-|TRBJ2-3|TRBV14
CASSQVRGATDTQYF
TGTGCCAGCAGCCAAGTGAGGGGAGCCACAGATACGCAGTATTTT
>-|few|TRBJ2-1|TRBV12-5
CASGLDPGRISSYNEQFF
TGTGCTAGTGGTTTGGACCCGGGACGGATCAGCTCCTACAATGAGCAGTTCTTC
>TRBD2|many|TRBJ2-7|TRBV28
CASSLGGLALTSYEQYF
TGTGCCAGCAGTTTAGGTGGACTAGCGCTGACTTCCTACGAGCAGTACTTC
>-|-|TRBJ1-5|TRBV6-1
CASRTTVNQPQHF
TGTGCCAGCAGGACGACGGTCAATCAGCCCCAGCATTTT
>TRBD2|-|TRBJ2-1|TRBV28
CASRRTSGGPEFF
TGTGCCAGCAGGCGGACTAGCGGGGGGCCGGAGTTCTTC
>TRBD1|many|TRBJ2-7|TRBV14
CASSQAGTGFYEQYF
TGTGCCAGCAGCCAAGCCGGGACAGGGTTTTACGAGCAGTACTTC
>-|-|TRBJ2-1|TRBV29-1
CSVVAGPYNEQFF
TGCAGCGTTGTGGCAGGGCCTTACAATGAGCAGTTCTTC
>-|many|TRBJ2-3|TRBV25-1
CASSGRGSGPRRGTDTQYF
TGTGCCAGCAGTGGTCGGGGATCCGGGCCCCGACGGGGCACAGATACGCAGTATTTT
>-|few|TRBJ2-3|TRBV20-1
CSATMAQGPETDTQYF
TGCAGTGCTACAATGGCGCAGGGGCCTGAGACAGATACGCAGTATTTT
>-|-|TRBJ2-4|TRBV11-2
CASSFPTVAKNIQYF
TGTGCCAGCAGCTTCCCGACAGTAGCCAAAAACATTCAGTACTTC
>-|few|TRBJ1-1|TRBV14
CASSQVSTEAFF
TGTGCCAGCAGCCAAGTAAGCACTGAAGCTTTCTTT
>-|few|TRBJ2-7|TRBV7-2
CASSSFPGSEQYF
TGTGCCAGCAGCTCGTTCCCGGGCTCCGAGCAGTACTTC
>-|many|TRBJ2-3|TRBV4-3
CASSQEERLVGADTQYF
TGCGCCAGCAGCCAAGAAGAAAGACTAGTTGGTGCAGATACGCAGTATTTT
>TRBD1|few|TRBJ2-7|TRBV28
CASSQTGHSYEQYF
TGTGCCAGCAGTCAGACAGGGCACTCCTACGAGCAGTACTTC
>-|-|TRBJ2-1|TRBV3-1
CASSQAGYRGYNEQFF
TGTGCCAGCAGCCAAGCAGGGTATCGGGGTTACAATGAGCAGTTCTTC
>-|many|TRBJ2-7|TRBV7-9
CASSSPYEQYF
TGTGCCAGCAGTTCCCCCTACGAGCAGTACTTC
>-|many|TRBJ2-3|TRBV12-3/TRBV12-4
CASSPRRNQQYF
TGTGCCAGCAGCCCCCGGCGCAACCAGCAGTATTTT
>TRBD1|-|TRBJ2-1|TRBV28
CASGRYGTGPSNEQFF
TGTGCCAGCGGTAGATATGGGACAGGGCCGTCCAATGAGCAGTTCTTC
>-|-|TRBJ2-5|TRBV28
CASSFSVEEETQYF
TGTGCCAGCAGTTTCAGCGTCGAGGAAGAGACCCAGTACTTC
>TRBD2|few|TRBJ2-5|TRBV29-1
CSVEDRASGDRETQYF
TGCAGCGTTGAAGATCGCGCTAGCGGGGATAGAGAGACCCAGTACTTC
>-|-|TRBJ2-5|TRBV20-1
CSARDLLRLGGETQYF
TGCAGTGCTAGAGATCTCCTGCGACTAGGGGGAGAGACCCAGTACTTC
>-|few|TRBJ2-7|TRBV20-1
CSASFRSSYEQYF
TGCAGTGCTAGTTTTCGAAGCTCCTACGAGCAGTACTTC
>TRBD2|few|TRBJ2-1|TRBV20-1
CSARAYGLAGGPYNEQFF
TGCAGTGCTAGAGCCTACGGACTAGCGGGAGGGCCCTACAATGAGCAGTTCTTC
>TRBD2|many|TRBJ2-7|TRBV20-1
CSVRLASYEQYF
TGCAGTGTACGACTAGCCTCCTACGAGCAGTACTTC
>TRBD2|many|TRBJ2-1|TRBV14
CASSQHFAGTSGGNEQFF
TGTGCCAGCAGCCAACATTTCGCCGGGACTAGCGGGGGAAATGAGCAGTTCTTC
>-|few|TRBJ2-3|TRBV2
CASKAEGDTQYF
TGTGCCAGCAAGGCCGAGGGAGATACGCAGTATTTT
>TRBD2|many|TRBJ2-5|TRBV5-6
CASSLYRSGSPLETQYF
TGTGCCAGCAGCTTGTACCGGAGCGGGAGTCCCTTGGAGACCCAGTACTTC
>-|many|TRBJ2-1|TRBV6-4
CASSDGSGEHNEQFF
TGTGCCAGCAGTGATGGGAGCGGAGAGCACAATGAGCAGTTCTTC
>TRBD1|-|TRBJ2-2|TRBV10-3
CAISARSGTGSGELFF
TGTGCCATCAGTGCCCGATCCGGGACAGGGTCCGGGGAGCTGTTTTTT
>-|-|TRBJ1-2|TRBV7-2
CASSLDQGGYGYTF
TGTGCCAGCAGCTTAGACCAGGGTGGCTATGGCTACACCTTC
>-|many|TRBJ2-6|TRBV11-2
CASSLDSSGANVLTF
TGTGCCAGCAGCTTAGACAGCTCTGGGGCCAACGTCCTGACTTTC
>-|many|TRBJ2-3|TRBV11-2
CASSSTGSSDTQYF
TGTGCCAGCAGCTCAACTGGGAGTTCCGATACGCAGTATTTT
>TRBD1|few|TRBJ2-5|TRBV5-1
CASSTGQGTPGETQYF
TGCGCCAGCAGCACCGGACAGGGGACCCCCGGAGAGACCCAGTACTTC
>TRBD2|-|TRBJ2-1|TRBV27
CASSTLSAGALGTQFF
TGTGCCAGCAGTACCCTATCAGCGGGAGCTTTGGGGACGCAGTTCTTC
>TRBD2|many|TRBJ2-1|TRBV12-3/TRBV12-4
CASSLTASGRNEQFF
TGTGCCAGCAGTTTAACGGCTAGCGGGAGGAATGAGCAGTTCTTC
>-|many|TRBJ2-6|TRBV6-5
CASSYSGGGLSGANVLTF
TGTGCCAGCAGTTACTCTGGTGGGGGACTCTCTGGGGCCAACGTCCTGACTTTC
>TRBD1|-|TRBJ1-2|TRBV29-1
CSVEGTGEREENYGYTF
TGCAGCGTTGAGGGGACAGGGGAACGCGAGGAGAACTATGGCTACACCTTC
>-|-|TRBJ2-7|TRBV30
CAWKAERSSYEQYF
TGTGCCTGGAAGGCCGAGCGTAGCTCCTACGAGCAGTACTTC
>TRBD2|-|TRBJ2-3|TRBV10-3
CAISLAGVYTDTQYF
TGTGCCATCAGTCTAGCGGGGGTTTACACAGATACGCAGTATTTT
>-|many|TRBJ1-2|TRBV28
CASSGTGTSYGYTF
TGTGCCAGCAGTGGTACCGGGACCAGTTATGGCTACACCTTC
>TRBD2|-|TRBJ2-3|TRBV9
CASSVSSGRQDTQYF
TGTGCCAGCAGCGTCAGTAGCGGGAGACAAGATACGCAGTATTTT
>-|many|TRBJ2-3|TRBV9
CASNLAASTDTQYF
TGTGCCAGCAACTTAGCGGCTAGCACAGATACGCAGTATTTT